Each of the 6 T cell receptor beta chains below was sequenced from the same sample in a study of neoadjuvant anti-PD-1 for oral cavity cancer. The time point was: after neoadjuvant nivolumab, at surgical resection. Some clones are missing from TCRdb's copy, which holds only in-frame ones; the method was immunoSEQ multiplex PCR. The sample has 6,500 to 8,000 clones; 67% are singletons. This specimen consisted of PBMCs, obtained after nivolumab (anti-PD-1) treatment. These receptors were collected from a person between 40 and 79 years old with oral cavity squamous cell carcinoma.

The V gene is TRBV10-3, the J gene TRBJ2-1; TRBD1 matches at 9 bases. CDR3 size: 14 residues. Trimming cost V 5 bases and J 4 bases; bases outside gene matches: 3. Germline V lookup: CDR1 ENHRY, CDR2 SYGVKD. The CDR3 DNA follows: TGTGCCATCAGTCCCGGACAGGGGTACAATGAGCAGTTCTTC. This codes for CAISPGQGYNEQFF.

The J gene is TRBJ1-2, the V gene TRBV5-1; the D gene is possibly TRBD1 (6 bases). Germline CDR1 and CDR2: SGHRS and YFSETQ. The CDR3 extends over 13 amino acids. Trimming pared 4 bases from V and 2 bases from J, leaving 9 bases between. This CDR3 reads CASSGTGNYGYTF. CDR3 bases: TGCGCCAGCAGCGGAACAGGGAACTATGGCTACACCTTC.

The gene calls are TRBV30 and TRBJ2-7; D uncertain. CDR3 length equals 12 residues. V was cut by 3 bases and J by 2 bases, with 8 bases left in between. Per germline, CDR1 GTSNPN and CDR2 SVGIG (reference sequence). The CDR3 is CAWSSSAYEQYF. For the CDR3, the DNA is TGTGCCTGGAGCTCGAGTGCCTACGAGCAGTACTTC.

The CDR3 DNA is TGTGCCAGCAGCTCGCCGGGACTAGCGGGGATACGCACAGATACGCAGTATTTT. This gives the protein CASSSPGLAGIRTDTQYF. The chain joins TRBV7-2 to TRBJ2-3; 13 bases line up with TRBD2. The CDR3 is made up of 18 amino acids. In germline, CDR1 is SGHTA, CDR2 FQGNSA. V shed 4 bases and J 1 base; nucleotides not matched to a gene: 8.

V usage is TRBV13 and J usage is TRBJ2-7; possible D gene TRBD2, 6 bases. Germline V gene lookup returns CDR1 PRHDT and CDR2 FYEKMQ (reference sequence). The CDR3 spans 15 residues. The V end was cut by 4 bases, the J end by 3 bases, with 16 bases between. The CDR3 protein is CASSSGGRGVYEQYF. CDR3 DNA sequence: TGTGCCAGCAGCTCCGGGGGTCGGGGTGTCTACGAGCAGTACTTC.

The rearrangement uses TRBV9 and TRBJ2-3; D uncertain. This CDR3 is 12 amino acids long. Germline V lookup: CDR1 SGDLS, CDR2 YYNGEE. The V end lost 0 bases, the J end lost 10 bases, and 9 bases lay between the germline ends. Written as DNA, the CDR3 is TGTGCCAGCAGCGTAGACCAGTCCCCGCAGTATTTT. It yields the protein CASSVDQSPQYF.